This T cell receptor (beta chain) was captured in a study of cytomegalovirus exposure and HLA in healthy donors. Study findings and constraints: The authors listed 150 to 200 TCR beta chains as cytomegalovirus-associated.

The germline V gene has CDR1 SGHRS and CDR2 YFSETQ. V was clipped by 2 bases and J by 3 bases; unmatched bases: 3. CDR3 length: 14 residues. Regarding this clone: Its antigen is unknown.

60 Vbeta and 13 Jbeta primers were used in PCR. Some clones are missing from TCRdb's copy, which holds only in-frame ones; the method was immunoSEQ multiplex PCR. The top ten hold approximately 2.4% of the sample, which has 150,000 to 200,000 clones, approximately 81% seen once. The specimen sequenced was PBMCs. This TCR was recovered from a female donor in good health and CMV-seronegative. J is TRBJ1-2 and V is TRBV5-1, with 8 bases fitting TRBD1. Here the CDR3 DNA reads TGCGCCAGCAGCTTACAGGGGGGAGACTATGGCTACACCTTC. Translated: CASSLQGGDYGYTF.